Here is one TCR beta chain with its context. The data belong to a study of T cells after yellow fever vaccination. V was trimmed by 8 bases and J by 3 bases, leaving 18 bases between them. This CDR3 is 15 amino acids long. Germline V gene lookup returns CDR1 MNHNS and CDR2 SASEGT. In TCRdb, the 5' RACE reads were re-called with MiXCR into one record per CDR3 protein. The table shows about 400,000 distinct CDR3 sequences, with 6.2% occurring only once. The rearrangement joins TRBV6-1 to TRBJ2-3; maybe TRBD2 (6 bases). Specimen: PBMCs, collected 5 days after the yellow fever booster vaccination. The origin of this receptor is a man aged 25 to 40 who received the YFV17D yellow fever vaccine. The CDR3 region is CASSLDGLATDTQYF. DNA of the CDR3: TGTGCCAGCTCCTTAGATGGGCTAGCGACAGATACGCAGTATTTT.